This T cell receptor beta chain was found in a study of T cells after yellow fever vaccination. For the study at large: The fractions with low cell numbers were processed using SMART-Seq v4 Ultra Low Input.

Production of TCR cDNA was by 5'RACE template switching, which also added a universal primer site and UMIs. TCRdb used MiXCR to reprocess the 5' RACE reads, holding one entry per CDR3 protein. Of 350,000 to 550,000 distinct CDR3 sequences listed, under 20% are singletons. This CDR3 is built from 13 residues. Per the germline V gene, CDR1 is MNHNY and CDR2 is SVGAGI (reference sequence). With 6 bases clipped from V and 3 bases from J, the junction kept 2 bases outside the gene matches. The chain is built from TRBV6-6 and TRBJ1-3, with 7 bases aligning to TRBD1. This TCR came from a man aged 18-30 years who received the YFV17D yellow fever vaccine. This specimen was PBMCs, taken before the yellow fever booster vaccination. The CDR3 loop is CASRRQGGNTIYF. DNA of the CDR3: TGTGCCAGCAGAAGACAGGGTGGAAACACCATATATTTT.